These T cell receptor beta chains were read from a single sample in a study of vaccination and CD4 T cells after COVID-19. A single record per CDR3 protein comes from TCRdb applying MiXCR to the PCR reads. The sample has several thousand distinct CDR3 sequences, more than 60% seen once; the top ten hold around 40%. No antigens are known for them. The sequencing sample was made of CD4+ T cells from blood, cultured in vitro. The receptor source for this set is a human donor who had recovered from COVID-19. Each CDR3 is given with its conserved first and last residue. Each record gives: CDR3 DNA, CDR3 protein, D gene, V gene, J gene, clone size. D genes are given only for firm matches. Clone size, where shown, is once, few, many, or a class for clones that have expanded.

cdr3_nt: TGTGCCAGCAGTCCCGACAGGGTCGGGAGCTACACCTTC
cdr3_aa: CASSPDRVGSYTF
d_call: TRBD1
v_call: TRBV27
j_call: TRBJ1-2
clone_size: .

cdr3_nt: TGCAGTGCCCACGGCGGGGGTGCAGATACGCAGTATTTT
cdr3_aa: CSAHGGGADTQYF
d_call: TRBD2
v_call: TRBV20-1
j_call: TRBJ2-3
clone_size: few

cdr3_nt: TGTGCCAGCAGCCCGGGTCCGTACGAGCAGTACTTC
cdr3_aa: CASSPGPYEQYF
d_call: .
v_call: TRBV14
j_call: TRBJ2-7
clone_size: .

cdr3_nt: TGTGCCAACGCCCCCCCCGTTAGGTTTAGCTCCTACGAGCAGTACTTC
cdr3_aa: CANAPPVRFSSYEQYF
d_call: .
v_call: TRBV10-3
j_call: TRBJ2-7
clone_size: .

cdr3_nt: TGCAGTGCTAGAGCCGCCAGGGAGTCCTACGAGCAGTACTTC
cdr3_aa: CSARAARESYEQYF
d_call: .
v_call: TRBV20-1
j_call: TRBJ2-7
clone_size: .

cdr3_nt: TGTGCCAGCAGCTTATTAGGGGGCCCGAGCTCCTACAATGAGCAGTTCTTC
cdr3_aa: CASSLLGGPSSYNEQFF
d_call: TRBD1
v_call: TRBV7-9
j_call: TRBJ2-1
clone_size: .

cdr3_nt: TGCAGTGCTAGAGATTCCCGGGACAGGGCTAATTCACCCCTCCACTTT
cdr3_aa: CSARDSRDRANSPLHF
d_call: TRBD1
v_call: TRBV20-1
j_call: TRBJ1-6
clone_size: .

cdr3_nt: TGTGCCACCAGCAGAGCAGGACAAGCCTATGGCTACACCTTC
cdr3_aa: CATSRAGQAYGYTF
d_call: .
v_call: TRBV15
j_call: TRBJ1-2
clone_size: .

cdr3_nt: TGCAGTGTGAGGGTAGCAAAGTGGACCCAAGAGACCCAGTACTTC
cdr3_aa: CSVRVAKWTQETQYF
d_call: .
v_call: TRBV20-1
j_call: TRBJ2-5
clone_size: .

cdr3_nt: TGCAGTGCTTCGACGGCCCAAGAGACCCAGTACTTC
cdr3_aa: CSASTAQETQYF
d_call: .
v_call: TRBV20-1
j_call: TRBJ2-5
clone_size: .

cdr3_nt: TGTGCCAGCAGCGAGCAACCAGGGGGGACTGAAGCTTTCTTT
cdr3_aa: CASSEQPGGTEAFF
d_call: TRBD1
v_call: TRBV9
j_call: TRBJ1-1
clone_size: .

cdr3_nt: TGCGCCAGCAGCCCGGAGACTAGCGGGGGGGAGAAAGAGACCCAGTACTTC
cdr3_aa: CASSPETSGGEKETQYF
d_call: TRBD2
v_call: TRBV5-1
j_call: TRBJ2-5
clone_size: .

cdr3_nt: TGTGCCAGCAGCATGGGACACAGCAATCAGCCCCAGCATTTT
cdr3_aa: CASSMGHSNQPQHF
d_call: .
v_call: TRBV7-6
j_call: TRBJ1-5
clone_size: .

cdr3_nt: TGTGCCACCAGTGATGCAGCGGGAGGGTCCTGGAACGAGCAGTTCTTC
cdr3_aa: CATSDAAGGSWNEQFF
d_call: TRBD2
v_call: TRBV24-1
j_call: TRBJ2-1
clone_size: .

cdr3_nt: TGTGCCAGCAGCTTAGTGTACAGGAACACTGAAGCTTTCTTT
cdr3_aa: CASSLVYRNTEAFF
d_call: .
v_call: TRBV7-2
j_call: TRBJ1-1
clone_size: .

cdr3_nt: TGCAGTGCCTTAGCGGGGGCGGAGACCCAGTACTTC
cdr3_aa: CSALAGAETQYF
d_call: TRBD2
v_call: TRBV20-1
j_call: TRBJ2-5
clone_size: .

cdr3_nt: TGTGCCTGGGAGAGTTTTGGTGAAGCTTTCTTT
cdr3_aa: CAWESFGEAFF
d_call: .
v_call: TRBV30
j_call: TRBJ1-1
clone_size: .

cdr3_nt: TGCAGTGCGGGAGCCCTGGGCAGGGGGGAGTTTGCTGAAGCTTTCTTT
cdr3_aa: CSAGALGRGEFAEAFF
d_call: TRBD1
v_call: TRBV20-1
j_call: TRBJ1-1
clone_size: .

cdr3_nt: TGTGCCAGCAGCGGGGGACTAGCGGGAGGTGAGCAGTACTTC
cdr3_aa: CASSGGLAGGEQYF
d_call: TRBD2
v_call: TRBV2
j_call: TRBJ2-7
clone_size: .

cdr3_nt: TGCAGTGCTAGAGGACGTTTGGAGATTATGAACACTGAAGCTTTCTTT
cdr3_aa: CSARGRLEIMNTEAFF
d_call: .
v_call: TRBV20-1
j_call: TRBJ1-1
clone_size: .

cdr3_nt: TGTGCCAGCAGGGGCTTTCAAGAGACCCAGTACTTC
cdr3_aa: CASRGFQETQYF
d_call: .
v_call: TRBV12-3/TRBV12-4
j_call: TRBJ2-5
clone_size: .

cdr3_nt: TGCGCCAGCAGCTTGACGACAGGGCACTATGGCTACACCTTC
cdr3_aa: CASSLTTGHYGYTF
d_call: TRBD1
v_call: TRBV5-1
j_call: TRBJ1-2
clone_size: few

cdr3_nt: TGTGCCAGCAGCTTAGGCCGGTTCACCGGGAACACTGAAGCTTTCTTT
cdr3_aa: CASSLGRFTGNTEAFF
d_call: .
v_call: TRBV7-6
j_call: TRBJ1-1
clone_size: few

cdr3_nt: TGTGCCAGCAGCCGGGACAGGGATCAAGATACGCAGTATTTT
cdr3_aa: CASSRDRDQDTQYF
d_call: TRBD1
v_call: TRBV6-4
j_call: TRBJ2-3
clone_size: .

cdr3_nt: TGTGCCAGCAGTGAGCCGACCGGGGGGACAGATACGCAGTATTTT
cdr3_aa: CASSEPTGGTDTQYF
d_call: TRBD2
v_call: TRBV6-1
j_call: TRBJ2-3
clone_size: few

cdr3_nt: TGTGCCAGCAGCCCGTTGACGGGATCCTACAATGAGCAGTTCTTC
cdr3_aa: CASSPLTGSYNEQFF
d_call: .
v_call: TRBV9
j_call: TRBJ2-1
clone_size: .

cdr3_nt: TGTGCCAGCAGTTCGCTCAGCTATGGCTACACCTTC
cdr3_aa: CASSSLSYGYTF
d_call: .
v_call: TRBV12-3/TRBV12-4
j_call: TRBJ1-2
clone_size: .

cdr3_nt: TGTGCCAGTAGTATACGGTTAAGCAATCAGCCCCAGCATTTT
cdr3_aa: CASSIRLSNQPQHF
d_call: .
v_call: TRBV19
j_call: TRBJ1-5
clone_size: .

cdr3_nt: TGTGCCTGGAGGGTAGGGACAGGGGTCCCCCACGAGCAGTACTTC
cdr3_aa: CAWRVGTGVPHEQYF
d_call: TRBD1
v_call: TRBV30
j_call: TRBJ2-7
clone_size: .

cdr3_nt: TGTGCTAGCAGCTCCTCCCGAGGCTTTAGCGGGGGGGCAAGGGATACGCAGTATTTT
cdr3_aa: CASSSSRGFSGGARDTQYF
d_call: TRBD2
v_call: TRBV7-7
j_call: TRBJ2-3
clone_size: .

cdr3_nt: TGTGCCAGCAGCTTGGGGGACGGCCATAATCAGCCCCAGCATTTT
cdr3_aa: CASSLGDGHNQPQHF
d_call: .
v_call: TRBV5-8
j_call: TRBJ1-5
clone_size: few

cdr3_nt: TGCAGTGCTAGAGATACGAGGGGCTGGACTGAAGCTTTCTTT
cdr3_aa: CSARDTRGWTEAFF
d_call: .
v_call: TRBV20-1
j_call: TRBJ1-1
clone_size: once

cdr3_nt: TGTGCCAGCAGTGGACAGGGTTACGATGGCTACACCTTC
cdr3_aa: CASSGQGYDGYTF
d_call: TRBD1
v_call: TRBV25-1
j_call: TRBJ1-2
clone_size: .

cdr3_nt: TGTGCCAGCAGCTTAGAAAACGGCCGGGAGCTGTTTTTT
cdr3_aa: CASSLENGRELFF
d_call: .
v_call: TRBV7-2
j_call: TRBJ2-2
clone_size: .

cdr3_nt: TGTGCCAGAAGCGCATCAGGGGCCCTGAACACTGAAGCTTTCTTT
cdr3_aa: CARSASGALNTEAFF
d_call: .
v_call: TRBV5-3
j_call: TRBJ1-1
clone_size: .

cdr3_nt: TGTGCCAGCAGTTCCAACATTCAAGAGACCCAGTACTTC
cdr3_aa: CASSSNIQETQYF
d_call: .
v_call: TRBV27
j_call: TRBJ2-5
clone_size: .

cdr3_nt: TGCAGTACCACCGGGGCCTCTGGGGCCAACGTCCTGACTTTC
cdr3_aa: CSTTGASGANVLTF
d_call: .
v_call: TRBV20-1
j_call: TRBJ2-6
clone_size: .

cdr3_nt: TGCAGTGCTAGAGATCGTGGCCCCGGCTACACCTTC
cdr3_aa: CSARDRGPGYTF
d_call: .
v_call: TRBV20-1
j_call: TRBJ1-2
clone_size: .